This T cell receptor beta chain was found in a study of identical twins. Study-level findings and limits: Beta out-of-frame sequences showed weaker excess sharing between twins.

The CDR3 extends over 14 amino acids. The germline V gene encodes CDR1 LNHNV and CDR2 YYDKDF (reference sequence). The V segment lost 5 bases and the J segment 7 bases; nucleotides outside the gene matches: 7. One entry per CDR3 protein results from TCRdb running MiXCR on the 5' RACE reads. This sample has about 450,000 distinct CDR3 sequences, with less than 20% found just once. With respect to this clonotype: The antigen remains unidentified.

This sequence was found in a man between 50 and 59 years old in good health. V is TRBV15 and J is TRBJ2-2; 7 bases line up with TRBD1. Material: naive T cells sorted from blood. For the CDR3, the DNA is TGTGCCACCAGCGGGGACAGTGGGAGCGGGGAGCTGTTTTTT. Translation: CATSGDSGSGELFF.